This T cell receptor (beta chain) was profiled in a study of persistence of HIV-infected CD4 T cells. Study context: Suppressive ART had lasted a median of around 8 years.

Cells were stimulated nonspecifically with anti-CD3/anti-CD28 magnetic beads. Sorting selected CD4+ T cells upregulating both CD40 ligand and CD69. In germline, CDR1 is SGHDN, CDR2 FVKESK. J lost 7 bases, V lost 4 bases, and 8 bases had no gene match. The CDR3 has 14 amino acids. This clone has only one observation. The antigen remains unidentified. The libraries were made with immunoSEQ version 4 in survey mode. The table came from immunoSEQ multiplex PCR; TCRdb's copy has only in-frame clones and leaves some out. The table lists about 37,000 clones, roughly 87% of them singletons. The TCR comes from an adult man with HIV who was CMV-seropositive. The chain recombines TRBV14 with TRBJ2-5; 8 bases fit TRBD2. The sequenced sample was CD4+ T cells sorted from PBMCs after roughly 18-hour stimulation, obtained from a patient who received antiretroviral therapy. The CDR3 coding sequence is TGTGCCAGCAGCCTGGAACGGGGGGGCGGGACCCAGTACTTC. Encoded protein: CASSLERGGGTQYF.